These T cell receptor beta chains were read from a single sample in a study of regulatory T cells in long-lasting Graves disease. One entry per CDR3 protein, called by TCRdb with MiXCR from the multiplex PCR reads. Among roughly 500,000 distinct CDR3 sequences listed, roughly 13% were seen once. This same sample was also taken into another study, of T cells in Graves' hyperthyroidism and ophthalmopathy.

Sequencing used peripheral blood mononuclear cells (PBMCs), obtained at new diagnosis, from a patient treated with antithyroid drugs. The receptors shown here come from a young man with Graves disease. CDR3s include the opening cysteine and the closing phenylalanine or tryptophan. Only some rows state a clone size, as once, few, many or a class for expanded clones.

V gene	J gene	clone size	CDR3 protein
TRBV30	TRBJ2-1	many	CAWSKGIEQFF
TRBV30	TRBJ2-7	few	CAWSVPGQGRSEQYF
TRBV4-1	TRBJ1-2	few	CASSRDRGPNYGYTF
TRBV2	TRBJ1-2	many	CASSGGPPDGYTF
TRBV27	TRBJ1-4	few	CASRQGQFEKLFF
TRBV30	TRBJ1-4	few	CAWRPFGGQSNEKLFF
TRBV18	TRBJ2-4	many	CASSPGSGAFGYF
TRBV19	TRBJ2-5	many	CASSHPRRLAGEETQYF
TRBV11-2	TRBJ2-1	many	CASSLNSGRVYNEQFF
TRBV12-3/TRBV12-4	TRBJ2-7	many	CASSLTAGTSSEQYF
TRBV5-1	TRBJ2-7	NA	CASSFSLEQYF
TRBV6-1	TRBJ2-3	many	CASSPGREGQYF
TRBV4-2	TRBJ2-7	NA	CASSSPWTSGTYEQYF
TRBV6-1	TRBJ1-6	NA	CASSRQPGQTNSPLHF
TRBV30	TRBJ2-1	many	CARSVGGNEQFF
TRBV2	TRBJ2-7	many	CASIVERGEQYF
TRBV27	TRBJ2-7	many	CASSWAGVRYEQYF
TRBV6-2/TRBV6-3	TRBJ2-1	few	CASSGRTGDHWTYNEQFF
TRBV15	TRBJ2-5	many	CATSRDLGVETQYF
TRBV25-1	TRBJ2-3	few	CASSPMRTGTDTQYF
TRBV30	TRBJ2-1	many	CAWSPYAGGPNEQFF
TRBV5-1	TRBJ1-4	NA	CASSPGDGKEKLFF
TRBV6-1	TRBJ2-7	few	CATKGTSVYEQYF
TRBV5-1	TRBJ2-5	many	CASSVTSSKETQYF
TRBV25-1	TRBJ2-7	NA	CASMRGNEQYF
TRBV5-1	TRBJ1-2	NA	CASKGAGTPVYGYTF
TRBV2	TRBJ2-7	many	CASSDPLTPGHEQYF
TRBV29-1	TRBJ2-5	many	CSGHRGRGETQYF
TRBV29-1	TRBJ2-7	few	CSVCRDRDSEQYF
TRBV30	TRBJ1-6	NA	CAWTADYNSPLHF
TRBV11-2	TRBJ2-3	many	CASSLGSVLDTQYF
TRBV11-2	TRBJ2-3	many	CASSSNGLAGFTDTQYF
TRBV7-8	TRBJ2-1	many	CASSGGLAGGGNEQFF
TRBV19	TRBJ2-7	NA	CASSPQLPLAGDRSYEQYF
TRBV10-1	TRBJ2-2	many	CASSDGAGGPNTGELFF
TRBV7-2	TRBJ2-1	NA	CASSPGLALDHREQFF
TRBV7-9	TRBJ1-2	many	CASSSRLDRGRGYTF
TRBV27	TRBJ2-5	NA	CASSPFRPSGSRRETQYF
TRBV3-1	TRBJ2-1	few	CASSLSGRNNEQFF
TRBV24-1	TRBJ2-3	many	CATRDGDTDTQYF
TRBV30	TRBJ2-7	many	CAWSVLGGSEQYF
TRBV20-1	TRBJ1-5	many	CSASGTGSETQPQHF
TRBV27	TRBJ1-5	many	CASSLYSNLPNQPQHF
TRBV10-3	TRBJ2-5	few	CAISARETQYF
TRBV10-3	TRBJ2-1	many	CAISGPQGTNEQFF
TRBV18	TRBJ2-5	many	CASSPGGRETQYF
TRBV5-5	TRBJ2-7	few	CASSWERRGGEQYF
TRBV4-1	TRBJ2-3	few	CASSQVQAGLVIDTQYF